These T cell receptor beta chains were read from a single sample in a study of blood T cell repertoires in COVID-19. Data came from immunoSEQ multiplex PCR; TCRdb stores just in-frame clones and leaves some out. The data show tens of thousands of clones, about four fifths seen once. The sample consisted of peripheral blood. These receptors were collected from a human donor in a cohort sampled during active COVID-19. Each CDR3 is given without its conserved first and last residue. The listing skips clone size in some rows; elsewhere it reads once, few, many or a size class.

TRBV5-1	TRBJ2-7	many	ASRATGPYEQY
TRBV2	TRBJ2-5	-	ASRQETETQY
TRBV7-2	TRBJ2-3	-	ASSLPNTDTQY
TRBV7-3	TRBJ2-1	-	ASSSQTSGRYNEQF
TRBV6-5	TRBJ1-2	-	ASSYLDRVSYGYT
TRBV29-1	TRBJ2-1	-	SVPRLAGVNEQF
TRBV4-3	TRBJ1-1	-	ASSQAGVMNTEAF
TRBV5-1	TRBJ2-5	-	ASSLDPSGQETQY
TRBV7-9	TRBJ2-7	once	ASSLAGGLAFYEQY
TRBV3-1/TRBV3-2	TRBJ2-1	once	ASSQGDRAYNEQF
TRBV30	TRBJ2-6	-	AWSVQSGANVLT
TRBV18	TRBJ2-3	few	ASSPMSENTDTQY
TRBV10-3	TRBJ2-7	-	ATWDRGRHEQY
TRBV29-1	TRBJ2-2	-	SAEAGGSDTGELF
TRBV5-1	TRBJ2-1	few	ASTLNTGGSNEQF
TRBV5-1	TRBJ2-7	-	ASSLAGQTYEQY
TRBV4-3	TRBJ1-1	-	ASSQEYRQRNTEAF
TRBV11-2	TRBJ1-1	-	ASSFAGVNTEAF
TRBV2	TRBJ1-6	-	ASSMTEINNSPLH
TRBV6-6	TRBJ2-2	few	ASSNRVPGTGELF
TRBV5-1	TRBJ2-7	-	ASSLAPGQGYEQY
TRBV6-5	TRBJ2-3	-	ASSLRSNTDTQY
TRBV18	TRBJ1-1	-	ASSPKATSIENTEAF
TRBV5-1	TRBJ2-5	-	ASSLLSSQETQY
TRBV19	TRBJ2-1	-	ASRRDRAAHEQF
TRBV6-5	TRBJ1-2	-	ASSSPNGYT
TRBV3-1/TRBV3-2	TRBJ1-6	-	ASSQVSGHEVPPLH
TRBV5-1	TRBJ2-1	-	ASSLVSGSGDEQF
TRBV24-1	TRBJ2-2	-	ATRGQRNTGELF
TRBV3-1/TRBV3-2	TRBJ1-2	once	ASSHLSLGDRGYT
TRBV6-2/TRBV6-3	TRBJ1-1	-	ASSLTENEAF
TRBV30	TRBJ2-5	-	AWSGGAGPQETQY
TRBV15	TRBJ2-3	-	ATSIDPGDTQY
TRBV28	TRBJ1-1	few	ASTAGSTNTEAF
TRBV18	TRBJ2-5	-	ASSHPGLAALQETQY
TRBV10-3	TRBJ1-1	-	AISETDRDEAF
TRBV19	TRBJ2-7	-	ASSPRQATYEQY
TRBV12-3/TRBV12-4	TRBJ2-7	-	ASSPPRGEQY
TRBV4-3	TRBJ2-3	-	ASNRLAGAVDTQY
TRBV5-1	TRBJ2-5	-	ASSVEGFEGTSGIWYQETQY
TRBV30	TRBJ2-7	-	AWSLAGGDIYEQY
TRBV3-1/TRBV3-2	TRBJ2-7	-	ASSQDGRNVYEQY
TRBV5-1	TRBJ1-1	-	ASSPMTPMNTEAF
TRBV3-1/TRBV3-2	TRBJ2-2	-	ASSPWTGGQTGELF
TRBV13	TRBJ2-3	-	ASSLLPSGSTDTQY
TRBV9	TRBJ1-2	-	ASSVARANYGYT
TRBV7-2	TRBJ1-4	-	ASSLVGGTGNEKLF
TRBV5-6	TRBJ2-7	-	ASSATGTGRSEQY
TRBV6-1	TRBJ1-4	-	ASSEILGGINEKLF
TRBV3-1/TRBV3-2	TRBJ2-7	-	ASSQDVMAGLYYEQY
TRBV5-1	TRBJ2-5	-	ASSRGLRETQY
TRBV5-1	TRBJ2-1	-	ASSLEPSGRFSEYNEQF
TRBV7-9	TRBJ2-3	-	ASSGTGGADTQY
TRBV4-1	TRBJ1-2	-	ASSQDRGELISRGYT
TRBV19	TRBJ2-7	-	ASTLSGLAGGSSYEQY
TRBV29-1	TRBJ2-3	-	SVVAGGIPDTQY
TRBV7-6	TRBJ2-5	-	ASSLSASGQETQY
TRBV19	TRBJ2-7	-	ASSRTSGSINEQY
TRBV6-6	TRBJ1-2	-	ASSMESGVGGYT
TRBV18	TRBJ1-5	-	ASSLQGDRQPQH